Shown below are 32 T cell receptor beta chains from a single sample sequenced in a study of blood T cell repertoires in COVID-19. Produced via immunoSEQ multiplex PCR; TCRdb's table is partial and in-frame only. This table holds 200,000 to 300,000 clones, roughly 83% found once. Sequencing input: peripheral blood. Receptors were obtained from a man aged 35-49 years with acute or convalescent COVID-19.

This clone showed up just a few times. The chain is built from TRBV5-1 and TRBJ2-2; D might be TRBD2 (6 bases). Trimming left V 3 bases short and J 6 bases short, with 12 bases between. The germline CDR1 and CDR2 sequences are SGHRS and YFSETQ. The CDR3 length is 14 residues. Here the CDR3 DNA reads TGCGCCAGCAGCTCCAGTCCGGGGGCCGGGGAGCTGTTTTTT. Translated, it gives CASSSSPGAGELFF.

This clone has a handful of counts. CDR3: CASSLSLAGAHEQYF. The CDR3 nucleotides are TGTGCCAGCAGCCTATCGCTGGCGGGAGCGCACGAGCAGTACTTC. This chain connects TRBV6-1 to TRBJ2-7, with 7 bases matching TRBD2. The CDR3 length is 15 residues. The V segment lost 6 bases and the J segment 5 bases; nucleotides outside the gene matches: 13. Germline lookup yields CDR1 MNHNS and CDR2 SASEGT.

The chain uses TRBV27 and TRBJ2-5, with a weak D call TRBD1 (6 bases). V dropped 3 bases and J dropped 5 bases, with 19 bases sitting between them. The CDR3 length is 16 residues. Germline V gene data show CDR1 as MNHEY and CDR2 as SMNVEV (reference sequence). CDR3 residues: CASSFTPLQGRETQYF. In nucleotides, the CDR3 is TGTGCCAGCAGTTTCACTCCTTTACAGGGTCGGGAGACCCAGTACTTC.

V gene TRBV19 combines with J gene TRBJ1-2; the D gene is possibly TRBD1 (6 bases). Trimming cost V 7 bases and J 0 bases, with 15 bases left between them. CDR1 and CDR2 from the germline V gene are LNHDA and SQIVND (reference sequence). This CDR3 has 15 amino acids. In DNA, the CDR3 is TGTGCCAGTACCCCCGGACAGATCACTAACTATGGCTACACCTTC. Its protein product is CASTPGQITNYGYTF.

The CDR3 DNA is TGTGCCAGCAGCGCAGACAGGAACACTGAAGCTTTCTTT. It specifies CASSADRNTEAFF. The chain links TRBV14 to TRBJ1-1, with a possible D match to TRBD1 (5 bases). With 5 bases removed from V and 1 base from J, the gap between germline ends came to 8 bases. The CDR3 is 13 residues long. CDR1 SGHDN and CDR2 FVKESK come from the germline V gene.

V usage is TRBV3-1 (or the pseudogene TRBV3-2) and J usage is TRBJ2-1; 8 bases align to TRBD2. Per germline, CDR1 LGHDT and CDR2 YNNKEL (reference sequence). Trimming took 0 bases from V and 5 from J; bases not matched to a gene: 3. The CDR3 loop spans 15 amino acids. This chain's CDR3 is CASSQDLAGDNEQFF. The CDR3 DNA sequence: TGTGCCAGCAGCCAAGACCTAGCGGGCGACAATGAGCAGTTCTTC.

This chain links TRBV6-5 with TRBJ2-1; 10 nucleotides match TRBD2. Germline values: CDR1 MNHEY, CDR2 SVGAGI. V trimming: 2 bases; J trimming: 6 bases; junction bases outside the gene matches: 7. This CDR3 spans 16 amino acids. The CDR3 loop reads CASSYTLAGAGNEQFF. The CDR3 nucleotides read TGTGCCAGCAGTTACACGCTAGCGGGAGCGGGCAATGAGCAGTTCTTC.

The chain recombines TRBV4-3 with TRBJ1-1; D perhaps matches TRBD1 (6 bases). Trimming took off 0 bases at V and 5 bases at J, with 16 bases between the two ends. The CDR3 is 16 residues long. The germline V gene has CDR1 LGHNA and CDR2 YSLEER. CDR3 loop: CASSQDSFRGRTEAFF. CDR3 bases: TGCGCCAGCAGCCAAGATAGTTTCAGGGGTAGGACTGAAGCTTTCTTT.

This chain connects TRBV12-5 to TRBJ1-6; D is unclear. Germline values: CDR1 LGHNT, CDR2 FRNRAP. Trimming cost V 8 bases and J 7 bases, with 6 bases left between them. The CDR3 extends over 11 amino acids. This chain's CDR3 is CASQENSPLHF. CDR3 coding DNA: TGTGCTAGTCAGGAAAATTCACCCCTCCACTTT.

The rearrangement uses TRBV10-3 and TRBJ2-1; TRBD2 matches 10 bases. Germline V lookup: CDR1 ENHRY, CDR2 SYGVKD. The CDR3 totals 14 residues. Trimming cost V 2 bases and J 10 bases; bases outside gene matches: 5. The CDR3, as DNA: TGTGCCATCAGTGAGGCTAGCGGGAGCGGCGAGCAGTTCTTC. Its translation is CAISEASGSGEQFF.

The rearrangement links TRBV7-9 to TRBJ1-6; D is unclear. The germline gives CDR1 SEHNR, CDR2 FQNEAQ (reference sequence). The V and J ends lost 1 base and 1 base respectively, with 14 bases between them. The CDR3 covers 18 residues. This chain's CDR3 is CASSLGSGDVSYNSPLHF. The CDR3 DNA sequence: TGTGCCAGCAGCTTAGGATCCGGGGATGTATCCTATAATTCACCCCTCCACTTT.

This clone was counted a single time. The rearrangement links TRBV7-6 to TRBJ2-2, with D hard to call. The CDR3 is 13 residues long. V was trimmed by 2 bases and J by 6 bases, leaving 7 bases between them. Germline CDR1 and CDR2: SGHVS and FNYEAQ. Here the CDR3 reads CASSLSVSGELFF. DNA of the CDR3: TGTGCCAGCAGCTTATCAGTATCCGGGGAGCTGTTTTTT.

This rearrangement joins TRBV6-2 or TRBV6-3 to TRBJ2-3; 10 positions agree with TRBD2. The V gene's germline CDR1 is MNHEY and CDR2 SVGEGT. J gave up 8 bases and V 5 bases, and 7 bases lay outside the gene matches. This CDR3 comprises 14 residues. The CDR3 DNA reads as TGTGCCAGCAGTCCCAGCGGGAGGGGAGGTACGCAGTATTTT. This gives the protein CASSPSGRGGTQYF.

This rearrangement joins TRBV5-6 to TRBJ1-2; a weak D match, TRBD1 (5 bases). Per the germline V gene, CDR1 is SGHDT and CDR2 is YYEEEE. The CDR3 sequence is 12 residues long. Trimming removed 4 bases from V and 4 bases from J, with 8 bases in between. The CDR3 is CASSHDSYGYTF. In DNA, the CDR3 is TGTGCCAGCAGCCACGACAGCTATGGCTACACCTTC. Full variable domain (remainder filled in from reference TRBV5-6 and TRBJ1-2): DAGVTQSPTHLIKTRGQQVTLRCSPKSGHDTVSWYQQALGQGPQFIFQYYEEEERQRGNFPDRFSGHQFPNYSSELNVNALLLGDSALYLCASSHDSYGYTFGSGTRLTVV.

The rearrangement links TRBV15 to TRBJ1-5; no clear D gene. V was pared by 0 bases and J by 0 bases, with 9 bases between. The germline V gene encodes CDR1 LNHNV and CDR2 YYDKDF (reference sequence). The CDR3 consists of 16 residues. CDR3 DNA: TGTGCCACCAGCAGAGATCTCAGTCATAGCAATCAGCCCCAGCATTTT. It specifies CATSRDLSHSNQPQHF. Combining the CDR3 with reference TRBV15 and TRBJ1-5 gives the whole variable domain DAMVIQNPRYQVTQFGKPVTLSCSQTLNHNVMYWYQQKSSQAPKLLFHYYDKDFNNEADTPDNFQSRRPNTSFCFLDIRSPGLGDTAMYLCATSRDLSHSNQPQHFGDGTRLSIL.

As regards this clone: This CDR3 is also generated by other DNA sequences in the sample. The rearrangement links TRBV30 to TRBJ2-6; D unclear. Germline lookup yields CDR1 GTSNPN and CDR2 SVGIG (reference sequence). The germline V and J ends were trimmed by 1 base and 0 bases, with 4 bases remaining between them. This CDR3 comprises 14 residues. For the CDR3, the DNA is TGTGCCTGGAGTGCCGGCTCTGGGGCCAACGTCCTGACTTTC. This sequence encodes CAWSAGSGANVLTF.

The chain recombines TRBV29-1 with TRBJ2-4; D is ambiguous. There are 13 residues in the CDR3. V lost 1 base, J lost 9 bases, and 13 bases lay in between. Germline V gene sequence: CDR1 SQVTM, CDR2 ANQGSEA. For the CDR3, the DNA is TGCAGCGTTGAAGGGCTAGGCGGCGGCATTCAGTACTTC. As protein: CSVEGLGGGIQYF.

The chain is built from TRBV12-3 or TRBV12-4 and TRBJ2-4; D is uncertain. The CDR3 covers 12 residues. Trimming shortened V by 5 bases and J by 7 bases, and 9 bases separated the two germline ends. The CDR3 coding sequence is TGTGCCAGCAGTCCGCGGTCCAACATTCAGTACTTC. Its protein is CASSPRSNIQYF.

The chain employs TRBV6-5 and TRBJ1-5; tentatively, D is TRBD1 (5 bases). CDR3 length: 12 residues. CDR1 and CDR2 from the germline V gene are MNHEY and SVGAGI. Trimming stripped 8 bases from V and 5 bases from J, with 10 bases between. The CDR3 DNA is TGTGCCAGCTCTAAAGGGGATCAGCCCCAGCATTTT. Its translation: CASSKGDQPQHF.

The gene calls are TRBV11-2 and TRBJ2-3, with 8 nucleotides matching TRBD2. V was pared by 3 bases and J by 5 bases, with 7 bases of the junction left unmatched. The CDR3 extends over 15 amino acids. Germline V gives CDR1 SGHAT, CDR2 FQNNGV. CDR3 region: CASSLNGREVDTQYF. Written as DNA, the CDR3 is TGTGCCAGCAGCTTGAACGGGAGGGAGGTAGATACGCAGTATTTT.

The rearrangement joins TRBV11-1 to TRBJ1-1, with a weak D call TRBD1 (5 bases). The CDR3 contains 12 residues. V lost 5 bases, J lost 4 bases, and 8 bases lay in between. Germline CDR1 and CDR2: SGHAT and FQDESV (reference sequence). CDR3 nucleotide sequence: TGTGCCAGCAGCCGGGGGGGCACTGAAGCTTTCTTT. It translates to CASSRGGTEAFF.

This clone was seen only once. The genes are TRBV19 and TRBJ2-6; 8 nucleotides match TRBD2. This CDR3 is built from 19 residues. The V segment lost 2 bases and the J segment 0 bases; nucleotides outside the gene matches: 9. Germline CDR1 reads LNHDA; CDR2 reads SQIVND (reference sequence). CDR3 sequence: CASSITLAGTHSGANVLTF. Here the CDR3 DNA reads TGTGCCAGTAGTATAACGCTAGCGGGCACTCACTCTGGGGCCAACGTCCTGACTTTC.

The chain uses TRBV3-1 (or the pseudogene TRBV3-2) and TRBJ2-2, with D possibly being TRBD2 (5 bases). The CDR3 spans 15 residues. The germline gives CDR1 LGHDT, CDR2 YNNKEL (reference sequence). With 2 bases removed from V and 3 bases from J, the gap between germline ends came to 10 bases. This CDR3 is CASSQLLAYTGELFF. The CDR3 DNA sequence: TGTGCCAGCAGCCAACTTCTAGCATACACCGGGGAGCTGTTTTTT.

As concerns this clone: Other DNA sequences in this specimen translate into the identical CDR3. This chain connects TRBV9 to TRBJ2-3, with D perhaps matching TRBD1 (6 bases). Germline-derived CDR1 and CDR2 are SGDLS and YYNGEE. V lost 0 bases, J lost 1 base, and 9 bases lay in between. The CDR3 is 15 amino acids. In nucleotides, the CDR3 is TGTGCCAGCAGCGTAGATGCAGGGGGCACAGATACGCAGTATTTT. This codes for CASSVDAGGTDTQYF.

This clone turned up a few times. The chain links TRBV19 to TRBJ1-2; perhaps TRBD1 as D (5 bases). The CDR3 is 14 residues long. Trimming stripped 5 bases from V and 4 bases from J, with 14 bases between. The germline gives CDR1 LNHDA, CDR2 SQIVND (reference sequence). The CDR3 DNA reads TGTGCCAGTAGTCGCAGGGAATCTCTCTATGGCTACACCTTC. Protein product: CASSRRESLYGYTF. Looking up the rest from reference TRBV19 and TRBJ1-2 gives the full variable domain: DGGITQSPKYLFRKEGQNVTLSCEQNLNHDAMYWYRQDPGQGLRLIYYSQIVNDFQKGDIAEGYSVSREKKESFPLTVTSAQKNPTAFYLCASSRRESLYGYTFGSGTRLTVV.

This chain uses TRBV5-4 with TRBJ1-2; no firm D call. The CDR3 covers 12 residues. V lost 1 base, J lost 8 bases, and 9 bases lay in between. In germline, CDR1 is SGHNT, CDR2 YYREEE (reference sequence). This chain's CDR3 is CASSLTVSGYTF. The DNA of the CDR3 is TGTGCCAGCAGCTTGACGGTTTCCGGCTACACCTTC. Complete variable domain (other parts from reference TRBV5-4 and TRBJ1-2): ETGVTQSPTHLIKTRGQQVTLRCSSQSGHNTVSWYQQALGQGPQFIFQYYREEENGRGNFPPRFSGLQFPNYSSELNVNALELDDSALYLCASSLTVSGYTFGSGTRLTVV.

The V call is TRBV29-1, the J call TRBJ2-2, with D possibly TRBD2 on 7 matching bases. The V end lost 4 bases, the J end lost 2 bases, and 14 bases lay between the germline ends. The CDR3 covers 15 residues. The germline V gene encodes CDR1 SQVTM and CDR2 ANQGSEA. Here the CDR3 reads CSVALRGANTGELFF. Here the CDR3 DNA reads TGCAGCGTTGCCCTTCGGGGGGCCAACACCGGGGAGCTGTTTTTT.

The CDR3 DNA sequence: TGTGCCAGCAGCCAAGATCTCAATCAGCCCCAGCATTTT. It codes for CASSQDLNQPQHF. The chain employs TRBV14 and TRBJ1-5; unclear D gene. From germline, CDR1 is SGHDN and CDR2 FVKESK. V was pared by 0 bases and J by 3 bases, with 3 bases between. This CDR3 contains 13 residues. Combining the CDR3 with reference TRBV14 and TRBJ1-5 gives the whole variable domain EAGVTQFPSHSVIEKGQTVTLRCDPISGHDNLYWYRRVMGKEIKFLLHFVKESKQDESGMPNNRFLAERTGGTYSTLKVQPAELEDSGVYFCASSQDLNQPQHFGDGTRLSIL.

J is TRBJ2-3 and V is TRBV19, with D maybe TRBD1 (6 bases). The V gene lost 10 bases and the J gene lost 4 bases, with 18 bases spanning the gap. Germline values: CDR1 LNHDA, CDR2 SQIVND (reference sequence). The length of the CDR3 is 14 residues. In DNA, the CDR3 is TGTGCCACCCTGGACAGTGGAGGCGCAGATACGCAGTATTTT. Translated, it gives CATLDSGGADTQYF.

The rearrangement links TRBV15 to TRBJ2-5; D unresolved. Trimming stripped 5 bases from V and 0 bases from J, with 10 bases between. Per the germline V gene, CDR1 is LNHNV and CDR2 is YYDKDF (reference sequence). This CDR3 has 14 residues. CDR3 coding DNA: TGTGCCACCAGCCGCGAAGAGTACCAAGAGACCCAGTACTTC. Its translation is CATSREEYQETQYF.

The chain couples TRBV4-1 to TRBJ2-1; the match to TRBD2 covers 7 bases. Germline V gene lookup returns CDR1 MGHRA and CDR2 YSYEKL. The CDR3 loop spans 18 amino acids. J lost 7 bases, V lost 0 bases, and 15 bases had no gene match. The CDR3: CASSQESPSSGTLNEQFF. CDR3 sequence (DNA): TGCGCCAGCAGCCAAGAATCCCCCTCTAGCGGTACATTGAATGAGCAGTTCTTC.

V usage is TRBV5-1 and J usage is TRBJ1-5; perhaps TRBD1 as D (6 bases). Germline V gives CDR1 SGHRS, CDR2 YFSETQ. This CDR3 spans 13 amino acids. V lost 4 bases and J 7 bases, leaving 12 bases between the germline ends. CDR3 nucleotides: TGCGCCAGCAGCCAACAGGGTGGGCAGCCCCAGCATTTT. Amino acids: CASSQQGGQPQHF.